This TCR beta chain was captured in a study of control samples from healthy donors and cancer patients. Produced via immunoSEQ multiplex PCR; TCRdb's table is partial and in-frame only. The sample contains about 110,000 clones, around 89% of which appear only once. V was clipped by 3 bases and J by 5 bases, with 15 bases between them. The CDR3 loop spans 15 amino acids. CDR1 and CDR2 (germline): MGHDK, SYGVNS. This TCR was sampled from a woman in her forties or fifties in good health. The chain has TRBV25-1 and TRBJ2-3, with D maybe TRBD1 (6 bases). Material: blood. CDR3 DNA: TGTGCCAGCAGTGAGATCCGGACAGTTGAAGATACGCAGTATTTT. Translated: CASSEIRTVEDTQYF.